The TCR beta chain under discussion was sequenced for a study of cytomegalovirus exposure and HLA in healthy donors. This CDR3 has 15 residues. Trimming left V 1 base short and J 6 bases short, with 12 bases between. Germline CDR1 MNHEY, CDR2 SMNVEV (reference sequence). Both 60 Vbeta primers and 13 Jbeta primers went into the PCR. Profiling relied on immunoSEQ multiplex PCR, and the TCRdb table lists in-frame clones only, not all of them. Of 200,000 to 250,000 clones in the sample, under 70% were seen once. This sequence was found in a man in his forties in good health and CMV-seropositive. Material: PBMCs. The chain carries TRBV27 and TRBJ1-4; D remains ambiguous. For the CDR3, the DNA is TGTGCCAGCAGTTTATATGCAGGCTCTCATGAAAAACTGTTTTTT. It yields the protein CASSLYAGSHEKLFF.